This note documents a single T cell receptor beta chain sequence. The sample is drawn from a study of blood T cell repertoires in COVID-19. About the study: PBMCs, B-cell-depleted T cells, or T cells provided the cDNA or gDNA that made up the material.

J gave up 2 bases and V 4 bases, and 6 bases lay outside the gene matches. The CDR3 contains 15 residues. The germline gives CDR1 SGHRS, CDR2 YFSETQ. Repertoires were generated with immunoSEQ multiplex PCR, while TCRdb's copy carries only in-frame clones and drops some. The sample consists of tens of thousands of clones, about 86% of them appearing once. The clonotype was recovered from a man aged 45-65 years with active COVID-19. The source material was peripheral blood. The chain joins TRBV5-1 to TRBJ2-5, with TRBD1 identical over 9 bases. For the CDR3, the DNA is TGCGCCAGCAGCGTACAGGGGGCAGGGCAAGAGACCCAGTACTTC. The encoded protein is CASSVQGAGQETQYF.